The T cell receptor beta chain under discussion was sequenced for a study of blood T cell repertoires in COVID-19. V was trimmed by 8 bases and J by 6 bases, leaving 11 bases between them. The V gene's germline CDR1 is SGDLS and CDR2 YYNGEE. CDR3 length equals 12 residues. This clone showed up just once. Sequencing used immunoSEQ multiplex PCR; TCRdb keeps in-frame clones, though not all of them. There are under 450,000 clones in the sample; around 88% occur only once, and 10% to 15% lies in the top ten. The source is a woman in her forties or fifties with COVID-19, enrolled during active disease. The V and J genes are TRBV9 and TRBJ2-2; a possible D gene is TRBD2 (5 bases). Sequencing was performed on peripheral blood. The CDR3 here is CASFGVSGELFF. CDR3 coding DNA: TGTGCCAGTTTCGGGGTCTCCGGGGAGCTGTTTTTT.